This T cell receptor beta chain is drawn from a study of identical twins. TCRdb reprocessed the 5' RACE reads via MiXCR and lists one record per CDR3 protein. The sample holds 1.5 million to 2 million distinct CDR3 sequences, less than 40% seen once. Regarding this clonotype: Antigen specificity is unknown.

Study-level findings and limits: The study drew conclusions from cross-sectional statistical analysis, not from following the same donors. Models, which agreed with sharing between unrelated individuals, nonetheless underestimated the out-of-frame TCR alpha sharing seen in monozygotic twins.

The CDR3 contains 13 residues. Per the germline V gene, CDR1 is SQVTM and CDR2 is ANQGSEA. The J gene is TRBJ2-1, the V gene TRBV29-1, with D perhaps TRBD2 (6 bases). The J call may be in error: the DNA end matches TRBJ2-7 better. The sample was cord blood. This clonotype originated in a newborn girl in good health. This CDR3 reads CSVRGEDYNEQYF. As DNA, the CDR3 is TGCAGCGTTAGAGGAGAGGACTACAATGAGCAGTACTTC.